This T cell receptor (beta chain) was sequenced in a study of spatial heterogeneity in lung cancer. Turning to the study itself: The library had UMIs, and each TCR and UMI pair averaged more than ten raw reads.

Time point reported: sample taken at primary tumor resection. The authors sequenced whole RNA from tumor, nontumor lung or frozen PBMC without sorting. Via MiXCR, TCRdb re-called the 5' RACE reads, giving one row per CDR3 protein. The profile shows roughly 50,000 distinct CDR3 sequences, 7.5% to 9% of them singletons. Germline lookup yields CDR1 SGHRS and CDR2 YFSETQ. The CDR3 loop spans 15 amino acids. V was trimmed by 4 bases and J by 1 base, leaving 14 bases between them. The chain has TRBV5-1 and TRBJ2-5; D is unresolved. The TCR comes from a female donor with early-stage non-small cell lung cancer. The sample in question was PBMCs, obtained at surgery. Here the CDR3 DNA reads TGCGCCAGCAGCGTTGACTCCCATCGCCAAGAGACCCAGTACTTC. It codes for CASSVDSHRQETQYF. Looking up the rest from reference TRBV5-1 and TRBJ2-5 gives the full variable domain: KAGVTQTPRYLIKTRGQQVTLSCSPISGHRSVSWYQQTPGQGLQFLFEYFSETQRNKGNFPGRFSGRQFSNSRSEMNVSTLELGDSALYLCASSVDSHRQETQYFGPGTRLLVL.